The 19 T cell receptor beta chains given below trace back to one sample, sequenced in a study of cytomegalovirus exposure and HLA in healthy donors. The data were produced by immunoSEQ multiplex PCR, yet TCRdb's version contains in-frame clones alone and is incomplete. This sample has about 160,000 clones; approximately 96% occur once, and the top ten carry approximately 0.97%. Sequencing used PBMCs. The receptors were sampled from a woman aged 18-29 years in good health and CMV-seronegative.

The V and J genes are TRBV6-5 and TRBJ1-1; D gene ambiguous. The V end was cut by 6 bases, the J end by 3 bases, with 11 bases between. Per the germline V gene, CDR1 is MNHEY and CDR2 is SVGAGI. The length of the CDR3 is 13 residues. The CDR3 loop is CASRRYEDTEAFF. For the CDR3, the DNA is TGTGCCAGCAGACGCTATGAGGACACTGAAGCTTTCTTT.

The genes are TRBV6-1 and TRBJ2-1; 7 positions agree with TRBD1. Losses at the gene ends were 1 base for V and 2 bases for J; bases not matched to a gene: 2. Germline CDR1 is MNHNS and CDR2 is SASEGT. The length of the CDR3 is 15 residues. The chain's CDR3 is CASSEVGTAYNEQFF. DNA for the CDR3: TGTGCCAGCAGTGAAGTCGGGACAGCCTACAATGAGCAGTTCTTC.

J is TRBJ1-2 and V is TRBV6-6; 8 bases agree with TRBD1. The CDR3 has 15 amino acids. J lost 0 bases, V lost 6 bases, and 6 bases had no gene match. CDR1 is MNHNY, CDR2 SVGAGI, per germline (reference sequence). CDR3 nucleotide sequence: TGTGCCAGCAGGGGGAGGACAGGGACTAACTATGGCTACACCTTC. This gives the protein CASRGRTGTNYGYTF.

This chain links TRBV6-5 with TRBJ2-7, with TRBD2 identical over 8 bases. J gave up 2 bases and V 8 bases, and 11 bases lay outside the gene matches. CDR3 length equals 15 residues. In germline, CDR1 is MNHEY, CDR2 SVGAGI. CDR3 coding DNA: TGTGCCAGCTCCCTGGGGTTAGCGGGGACCTACGAGCAGTACTTC. It is translated as CASSLGLAGTYEQYF.

The rearrangement uses TRBV7-2 and TRBJ2-1; TRBD2 aligns across 9 bases. J lost 7 bases, V lost 4 bases, and 11 bases had no gene match. The CDR3 is 16 amino acids. Germline V lookup: CDR1 SGHTA, CDR2 FQGNSA. The CDR3 DNA follows: TGTGCCAGCAGCTCTCCGGGGCGGGGGGGCGGAAATGAGCAGTTCTTC. Protein sequence: CASSSPGRGGGNEQFF.

This chain connects TRBV6-6 to TRBJ1-1; 9 nucleotides match TRBD1. V lost 2 bases, J lost 6 bases, and 4 bases stayed unmatched. The CDR3 contains 14 residues. Germline V gene data show CDR1 as MNHNY and CDR2 as SVGAGI (reference sequence). CDR3 region: CASSYGQGRPEAFF. CDR3 nucleotides: TGTGCCAGCAGTTACGGACAGGGGCGACCTGAAGCTTTCTTT.

The chain is built from TRBV30 and TRBJ1-6; D unclear. This CDR3 has 12 residues. CDR1 GTSNPN and CDR2 SVGIG come from the germline V gene (reference sequence). V lost 2 bases and J 10 bases, leaving 9 bases between the germline ends. CDR3 region: CAWSPAGSPLHF. The CDR3 DNA sequence: TGTGCCTGGAGTCCGGCAGGCTCACCCCTCCACTTT.

This clone has just one count. V gene TRBV11-2 combines with J gene TRBJ2-2, with 9 positions matching TRBD1. Germline V gene lookup returns CDR1 SGHAT and CDR2 FQNNGV. Germline trimming cut 5 bases from V and 0 bases from J; bases unmatched to any gene: 4. There are 16 residues in the CDR3. The CDR3 sequence is CASSIYRGPNTGELFF. CDR3 nucleotide sequence: TGTGCCAGCAGCATTTACAGGGGGCCGAACACCGGGGAGCTGTTTTTT.

The chain recombines TRBV13 with TRBJ2-7; TRBD1 matches 9 bases. The V gene end was trimmed by 5 bases and the J gene end by 5 bases; junction bases not matched to a gene: 7. CDR3 length equals 14 residues. Germline CDR1 reads PRHDT; CDR2 reads FYEKMQ (reference sequence). This chain's CDR3 is CASSPGQGIHEQYF. The CDR3 DNA reads as TGTGCCAGCAGCCCAGGACAGGGGATCCACGAGCAGTACTTC.

CDR3 sequence (DNA): TGTGCCAGCAGCTTAACCACAGGGGCCGGGGAGCTGTTTTTT. This encodes CASSLTTGAGELFF. This rearrangement joins TRBV7-3 to TRBJ2-2; 7 bases map to TRBD1. Germline trimming cut 0 bases from V and 6 bases from J; bases unmatched to any gene: 1. The CDR3 contains 14 residues. Per germline, CDR1 SGHTA and CDR2 FQGTGA.

The chain joins TRBV15 to TRBJ2-7, with 12 bases that match TRBD2. This CDR3 is built from 16 residues. CDR1 is LNHNV and CDR2 is YYDKDF in the germline V gene (reference sequence). V was clipped by 1 base and J by 5 bases; unmatched bases: 6. The CDR3 protein is CATSRGPLAGGNEQYF. CDR3 nucleotide sequence: TGTGCCACCAGCAGAGGTCCTCTAGCGGGGGGGAACGAGCAGTACTTC.

The chain employs TRBV5-1 and TRBJ2-1; 9 nucleotides agree with TRBD2. Per germline, CDR1 SGHRS and CDR2 YFSETQ. The ends lost 5 bases at V and 7 bases at J; junction bases unmatched: 13. The CDR3 length is 16 residues. The CDR3 loop is CASRPSGGGVLNEQFF. The CDR3 nucleotides are TGCGCCAGCAGACCCTCGGGCGGGGGGGTGTTGAATGAGCAGTTCTTC.

The chain has TRBV7-9 and TRBJ2-7, with TRBD2 identical over 9 bases. Germline V gene sequence: CDR1 SEHNR, CDR2 FQNEAQ (reference sequence). The V and J ends lost 4 bases and 2 bases, in that order; junction bases with no gene match: 18. The CDR3 covers 19 residues. Here the CDR3 reads CASSSSGASGVMITYEQYF. The CDR3 coding sequence is TGTGCCAGCAGCTCGAGCGGGGCTAGCGGGGTGATGATTACCTACGAGCAGTACTTC.

V and J are TRBV9 and TRBJ2-3, with 8 bases identical to TRBD2. The CDR3 runs 16 residues. The V segment lost 4 bases and the J segment 5 bases; nucleotides outside the gene matches: 12. Germline V gene lookup returns CDR1 SGDLS and CDR2 YYNGEE. CDR3 sequence reads: CASSSQLGLAVDTQYF. CDR3 coding DNA: TGTGCCAGCAGCTCCCAACTTGGACTAGCAGTAGATACGCAGTATTTT.

CDR3: CASSFSGQSSNQPQHF. The DNA of the CDR3 is TGTGCCAGCAGCTTTTCGGGACAGTCAAGCAATCAGCCCCAGCATTTT. The chain carries TRBV7-8 and TRBJ1-5; 7 bases fit TRBD1. Germline V CDR1 and CDR2: SGHVS, FQNEAQ. The V gene end was trimmed by 3 bases and the J gene end by 1 base; junction bases not matched to a gene: 6. The CDR3 extends over 16 amino acids.

This clone was recorded once. The chain employs TRBV27 and TRBJ1-4; D is possibly TRBD1 (5 bases). V was clipped by 3 bases and J by 8 bases, with 19 bases between them. This CDR3 has 16 residues. Germline V gives CDR1 MNHEY, CDR2 SMNVEV (reference sequence). The CDR3 sequence is CASSFWGPRDSEKLFF. For the CDR3, the DNA is TGTGCCAGCAGTTTCTGGGGCCCGCGTGATTCAGAAAAACTGTTTTTT. Using reference TRBV27 and TRBJ1-4 for the parts outside the CDR3, the full variable domain is EAQVTQNPRYLITVTGKKLTVTCSQNMNHEYMSWYRQDPGLGLRQIYYSMNVEVTDKGDVPEGYKVSRKEKRNFPLILESPSPNQTSLYFCASSFWGPRDSEKLFFGSGTQLSVL.

The gene calls are TRBV13 and TRBJ1-2, with TRBD1 matching over 7 bases. The CDR3 covers 18 residues. Germline trimming cut 0 bases from V and 7 bases from J; bases unmatched to any gene: 17. CDR1 and CDR2 (germline): PRHDT, FYEKMQ (reference sequence). The CDR3, as DNA: TGTGCCAGCAGCTTAGGCTTAGACAGGGTAATAAGGCGTGGTGGCTACACCTTC. Its protein product is CASSLGLDRVIRRGGYTF.

This chain uses TRBV25-1 with TRBJ2-3, with 14 bases fitting TRBD2. Germline CDR1 MGHDK, CDR2 SYGVNS. V dropped 6 bases and J dropped 1; count of bases not matched to a gene: 3. This CDR3 region has 16 residues. In DNA, the CDR3 is TGTGCCAGCAGAGGGACTAGCGGGGGTGGCACAGATACGCAGTATTTT. It specifies CASRGTSGGGTDTQYF.

The rearrangement joins TRBV9 to TRBJ1-2; D perhaps matches TRBD1 (5 bases). The V gene lost 0 bases and the J gene lost 7 bases, with 16 bases spanning the gap. Germline loops: CDR1 SGDLS, CDR2 YYNGEE. The CDR3 is 15 amino acids. The CDR3 spells CASSVAPGRTFGYTF. CDR3 sequence (DNA): TGTGCCAGCAGCGTAGCCCCAGGGAGGACCTTTGGCTACACCTTC.